This T cell receptor (beta chain) was identified during a study of T cell changes during pregnancy in multiple sclerosis. Assay: immunoSEQ multiplex PCR; the TCRdb copy retains only in-frame clones and omits some. The data hold about 77,000 clones, with 93% observed a single time. There are 13 residues in the CDR3. Germline V gene sequence: CDR1 SGHTA, CDR2 FQGNSA. V dropped 7 bases and J dropped 3 bases, with 13 bases sitting between them. This TCR came from a female donor in good health, enrolled as a control in a pregnancy study. The chain joins TRBV7-2 to TRBJ2-7; D is ambiguous. Sequencing used peripheral blood, obtained after pregnancy. CDR3 nucleotides: TGTGCCAGCACCACTTATAATGGCTACGAGCAGTACTTC. Translating it yields CASTTYNGYEQYF.